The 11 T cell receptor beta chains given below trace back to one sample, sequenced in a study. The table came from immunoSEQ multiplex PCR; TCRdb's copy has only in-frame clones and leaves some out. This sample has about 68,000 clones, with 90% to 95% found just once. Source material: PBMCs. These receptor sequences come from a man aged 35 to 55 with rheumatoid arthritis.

The CDR3 reads CASSFPSGEQYF. Here the CDR3 DNA reads TGTGCCAGCAGTTTCCCTTCCGGGGAGCAGTACTTC. The chain links TRBV27 to TRBJ2-7, with no clear D. CDR1 and CDR2 from the germline V gene are MNHEY and SMNVEV (reference sequence). CDR3 length: 12 residues. V lost 3 bases, J lost 7 bases, and 10 bases lay in between.

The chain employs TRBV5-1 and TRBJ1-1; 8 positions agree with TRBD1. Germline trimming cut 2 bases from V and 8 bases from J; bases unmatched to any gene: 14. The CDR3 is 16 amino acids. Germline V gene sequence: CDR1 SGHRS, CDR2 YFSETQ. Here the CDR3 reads CASSLQTQGGKEEAFF. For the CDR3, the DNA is TGCGCCAGCAGCTTACAAACACAGGGGGGTAAAGAGGAAGCTTTCTTT.

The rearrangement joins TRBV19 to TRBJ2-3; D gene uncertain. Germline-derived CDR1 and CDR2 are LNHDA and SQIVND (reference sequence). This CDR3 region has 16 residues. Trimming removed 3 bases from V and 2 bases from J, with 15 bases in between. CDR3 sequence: CASSIEPTLITDTQYF. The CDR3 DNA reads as TGTGCCAGTAGTATCGAACCCACCCTAATCACAGATACGCAGTATTTT.

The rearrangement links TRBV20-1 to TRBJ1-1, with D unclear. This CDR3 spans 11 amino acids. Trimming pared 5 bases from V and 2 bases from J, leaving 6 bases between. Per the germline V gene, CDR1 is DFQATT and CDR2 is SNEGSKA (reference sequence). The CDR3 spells CSASTNTEAFF. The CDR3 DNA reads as TGCAGTGCTTCTACTAACACTGAAGCTTTCTTT.

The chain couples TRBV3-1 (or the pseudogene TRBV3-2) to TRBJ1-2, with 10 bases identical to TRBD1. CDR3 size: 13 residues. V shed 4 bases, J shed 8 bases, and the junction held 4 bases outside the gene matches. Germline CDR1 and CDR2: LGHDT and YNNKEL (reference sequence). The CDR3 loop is CASSPRDRGGYTF. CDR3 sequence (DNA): TGTGCCAGCAGCCCCCGGGACAGGGGAGGCTACACCTTC.

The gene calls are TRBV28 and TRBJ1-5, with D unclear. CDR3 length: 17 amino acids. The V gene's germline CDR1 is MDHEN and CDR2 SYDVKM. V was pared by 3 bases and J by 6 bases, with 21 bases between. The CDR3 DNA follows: TGTGCCAGCAGTTTCCGGGTCCTTGGGGTCCTCGCTCAGCCCCAGCATTTT. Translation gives CASSFRVLGVLAQPQHF.

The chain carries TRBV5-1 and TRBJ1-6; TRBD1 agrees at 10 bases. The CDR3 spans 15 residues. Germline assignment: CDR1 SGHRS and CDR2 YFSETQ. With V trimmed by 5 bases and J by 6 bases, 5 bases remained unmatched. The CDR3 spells CASSTGTGVNSPLHF. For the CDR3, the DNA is TGCGCCAGCAGTACCGGGACAGGGGTTAATTCACCCCTCCACTTT.

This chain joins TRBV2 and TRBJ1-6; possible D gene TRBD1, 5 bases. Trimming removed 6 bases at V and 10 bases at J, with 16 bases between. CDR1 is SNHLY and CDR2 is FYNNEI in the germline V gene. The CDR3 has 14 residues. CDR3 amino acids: CASRGGTGGSPLHF. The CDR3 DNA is TGTGCCAGCAGGGGTGGGACGGGCGGCTCACCCCTCCACTTT.

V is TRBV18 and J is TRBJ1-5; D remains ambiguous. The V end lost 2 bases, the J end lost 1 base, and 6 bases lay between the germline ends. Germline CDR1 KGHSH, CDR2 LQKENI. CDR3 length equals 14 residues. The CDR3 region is CASSPTVSNQPQHF. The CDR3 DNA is TGTGCCAGCTCACCAACGGTCAGCAATCAGCCCCAGCATTTT.

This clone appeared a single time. CDR3 residues: CATSDDSRGAVVETQYF. CDR3 bases: TGTGCCACCAGTGATGATTCCAGGGGCGCTGTTGTGGAGACCCAGTACTTC. The chain links TRBV24-1 to TRBJ2-5; possibly TRBD1 for D (6 bases). Trimming cost V 3 bases and J 5 bases, with 21 bases left between them. The CDR3 sequence is 17 residues long. Germline V gene sequence: CDR1 KGHDR, CDR2 SFDVKD.

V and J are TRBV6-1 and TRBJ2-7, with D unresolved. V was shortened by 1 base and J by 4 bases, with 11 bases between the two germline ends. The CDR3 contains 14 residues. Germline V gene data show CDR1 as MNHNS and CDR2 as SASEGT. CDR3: CASSEEPRSYEQYF. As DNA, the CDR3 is TGTGCCAGCAGTGAAGAACCGCGATCTTACGAGCAGTACTTC.